One sample yielded the 8 T cell receptor beta chains listed below, sequenced in a study of T cell repertoires in cytomegalovirus infection. In TCRdb, the reads were re-called with MiXCR into one record per CDR3 protein. The table lists a few hundred thousand distinct CDR3 sequences, more than 20% of them singletons. The sample consisted of PBMCs. Receptor source: a human donor in good health (CMV status not recorded). Some clones in this sample may be carry-over from other donors' samples.

The V call is TRBV7-6, the J call TRBJ2-1, with D possibly matching TRBD1 (5 bases). The CDR3 loop spans 14 amino acids. Trimming left V 8 bases short and J 3 bases short, with 14 bases between. CDR1 and CDR2 (germline): SGHVS, FNYEAQ. The CDR3: CASPRQGDYNEQFF. In DNA form, the CDR3 reads TGTGCCAGCCCCCGGCAGGGTGACTACAATGAGCAGTTCTTC.

This clonotype was counted once. The rearrangement links TRBV7-6 to TRBJ2-1, with D perhaps matching TRBD2 (6 bases). The germline V and J ends were trimmed by 4 bases and 4 bases, with 23 bases remaining between them. The CDR3 loop spans 18 amino acids. Germline values: CDR1 SGHVS, CDR2 FNYEAQ. The CDR3 DNA follows: TGTGCCAGCAGCTCCCAGATACCCCCCCTAGCGTCGTACAATGAGCAGTTCTTC. This encodes CASSSQIPPLASYNEQFF.

The chain couples TRBV27 to TRBJ2-6; no firm D call. Germline V gives CDR1 MNHEY, CDR2 SMNVEV (reference sequence). CDR3 length equals 15 residues. Trimming pared 3 bases from V and 1 base from J, leaving 7 bases between. CDR3 nucleotides: TGTGCCAGCAGTTTCAGCGTGTCTGGGGCCAACGTCCTGACTTTC. Amino acids: CASSFSVSGANVLTF.

This clonotype has only a few counts. V usage is TRBV7-2 and J usage is TRBJ1-5; a possible D gene is TRBD1 (6 bases). Germline V gives CDR1 SGHTA, CDR2 FQGNSA. This CDR3 is 16 amino acids long. V was shortened by 3 bases and J by 0 bases, with 12 bases between the two germline ends. The CDR3 sequence is CASSFTDSPSNQPQHF. The CDR3 nucleotides are TGTGCCAGCAGCTTTACGGACAGCCCTAGCAATCAGCCCCAGCATTTT.

This clonotype has more than one count but fewer than ten. The chain links TRBV6-1 to TRBJ2-1; D not certain. Germline assignment: CDR1 MNHNS and CDR2 SASEGT. V was trimmed by 1 base and J by 5 bases, leaving 9 bases between them. This CDR3 is built from 14 residues. CDR3 residues: CASSEVGHHNEQFF. The CDR3 DNA reads as TGTGCCAGCAGTGAAGTCGGGCATCACAATGAGCAGTTCTTC.

The chain uses TRBV2 and TRBJ1-2; D uncertain. CDR1 and CDR2 (germline): SNHLY, FYNNEI. The CDR3 has 11 amino acids. V was shortened by 6 bases and J by 8 bases, with 10 bases between the two germline ends. CDR3 sequence (DNA): TGTGCCAGCAGGGTCTTAGAGGGCTACACCTTC. Residues: CASRVLEGYTF.

This clonotype was seen at least ten times. The V call is TRBV7-2, the J call TRBJ1-1; D unclear. The CDR3 extends over 14 amino acids. Trimming cost V 2 bases and J 3 bases, with 10 bases left between them. Germline-derived CDR1 and CDR2 are SGHTA and FQGNSA. In DNA, the CDR3 is TGTGCCAGCAGCTTAATGGGCCTGGACACTGAAGCTTTCTTT. Its translation is CASSLMGLDTEAFF. The complete variable domain, with remaining parts taken from reference TRBV7-2 and TRBJ1-1, reads GAGVSQSPSNKVTEKGKDVELRCDPISGHTALYWYRQSLGQGLEFLIYFQGNSAPDKSGLPSDRFSAERTGGSVSTLTIQRTQQEDSAVYLCASSLMGLDTEAFFGQGTRLTVV.

This chain joins TRBV14 and TRBJ2-7, with a tentative D call TRBD2 (6 bases). Germline assignment: CDR1 SGHDN and CDR2 FVKESK. This CDR3 contains 15 residues. Trimming cost V 3 bases and J 0 bases, with 12 bases left between them. CDR3 amino acids: CASSHPAGSSYEQYV. CDR3 coding DNA: TGTGCCAGCAGCCATCCCGCGGGGAGCTCCTACGAGCAGTACGTC.